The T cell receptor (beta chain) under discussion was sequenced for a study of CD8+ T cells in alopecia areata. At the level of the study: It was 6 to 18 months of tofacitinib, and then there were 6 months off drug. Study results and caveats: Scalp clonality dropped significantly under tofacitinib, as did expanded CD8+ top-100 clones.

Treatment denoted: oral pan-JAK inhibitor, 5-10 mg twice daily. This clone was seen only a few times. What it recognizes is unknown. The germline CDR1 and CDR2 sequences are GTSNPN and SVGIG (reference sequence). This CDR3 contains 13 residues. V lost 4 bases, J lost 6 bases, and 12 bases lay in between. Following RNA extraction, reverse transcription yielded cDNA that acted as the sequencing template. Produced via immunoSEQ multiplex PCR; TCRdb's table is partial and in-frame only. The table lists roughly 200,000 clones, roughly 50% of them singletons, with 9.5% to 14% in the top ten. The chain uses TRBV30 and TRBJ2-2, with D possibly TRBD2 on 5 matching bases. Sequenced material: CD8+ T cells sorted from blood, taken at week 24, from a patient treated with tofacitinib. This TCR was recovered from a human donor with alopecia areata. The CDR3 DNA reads TGTGCCTGGAATGAGAGGGTGGCCGGGGAGCTGTTTTTT. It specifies CAWNERVAGELFF.